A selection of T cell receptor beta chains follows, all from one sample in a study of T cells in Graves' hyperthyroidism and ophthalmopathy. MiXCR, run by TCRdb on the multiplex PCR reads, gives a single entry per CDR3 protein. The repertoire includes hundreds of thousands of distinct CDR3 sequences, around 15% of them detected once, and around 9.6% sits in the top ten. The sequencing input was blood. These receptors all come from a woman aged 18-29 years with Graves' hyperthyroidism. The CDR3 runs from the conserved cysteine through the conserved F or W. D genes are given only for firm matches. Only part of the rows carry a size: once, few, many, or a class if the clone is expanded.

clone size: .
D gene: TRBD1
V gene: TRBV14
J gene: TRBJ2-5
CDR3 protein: CASSWDRGPETQYF
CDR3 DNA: TGTGCCAGCAGCTGGGACAGGGGGCCGGAGACCCAGTACTTC

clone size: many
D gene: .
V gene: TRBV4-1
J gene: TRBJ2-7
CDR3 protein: CASSHDPGRTTYEQYF
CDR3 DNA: TGCGCCAGCAGCCACGACCCGGGGCGGACAACCTACGAGCAGTACTTC

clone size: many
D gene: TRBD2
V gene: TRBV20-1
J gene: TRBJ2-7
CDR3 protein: CSATDGGDYEQYF
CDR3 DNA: TGCAGTGCCACCGACGGGGGGGACTACGAGCAGTACTTC

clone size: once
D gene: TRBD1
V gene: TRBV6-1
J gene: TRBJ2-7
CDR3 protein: CASKTGQGSYEQYF
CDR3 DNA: TGTGCCAGCAAGACGGGACAGGGAAGTTACGAGCAGTACTTC

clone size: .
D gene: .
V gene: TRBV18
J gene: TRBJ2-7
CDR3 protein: CASSPSRNYEQYF
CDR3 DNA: TGTGCCAGCTCACCATCAAGAAACTACGAGCAGTACTTC

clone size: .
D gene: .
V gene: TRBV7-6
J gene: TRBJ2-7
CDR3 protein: CASSYISSATRVEQYF
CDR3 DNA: TGTGCCAGCAGTTATATCTCTAGCGCAACCAGAGTCGAGCAGTACTTC

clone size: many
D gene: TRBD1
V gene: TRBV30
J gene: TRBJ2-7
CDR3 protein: CAWSVGWDRGNEQYF
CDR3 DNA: TGTGCCTGGAGTGTAGGGTGGGACAGGGGCAACGAGCAGTACTTC

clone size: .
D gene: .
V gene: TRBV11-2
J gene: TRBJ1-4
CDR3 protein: CASSLDPALRGEKLLF
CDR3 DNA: TGTGCCAGCAGCTTAGATCCAGCTCTACGGGGTGAAAAACTGCTTTTT

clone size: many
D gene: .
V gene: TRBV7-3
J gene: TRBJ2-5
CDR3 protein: CASSPTSGSGETQYF
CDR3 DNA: TGTGCCAGCAGCCCCACCTCAGGGTCGGGGGAGACCCAGTACTTC

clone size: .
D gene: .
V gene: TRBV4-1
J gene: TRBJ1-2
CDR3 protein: CASSQAGLDYGYTF
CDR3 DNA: TGCGCCAGCAGCCAAGCAGGGTTGGATTATGGCTACACCTTC

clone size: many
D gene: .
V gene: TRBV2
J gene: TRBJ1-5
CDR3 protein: CASSEIRDHQPQHF
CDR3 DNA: TGTGCCAGCAGTGAAATCAGGGACCATCAGCCCCAGCATTTT

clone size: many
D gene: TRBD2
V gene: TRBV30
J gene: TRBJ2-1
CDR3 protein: CAWSPGTSTGVQFF
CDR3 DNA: TGTGCCTGGAGTCCCGGGACTAGCACGGGTGTGCAGTTCTTC

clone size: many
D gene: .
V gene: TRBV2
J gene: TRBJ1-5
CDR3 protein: CASSVSGARPQHF
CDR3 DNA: TGTGCCAGCAGTGTCTCAGGGGCTCGGCCCCAGCATTTT

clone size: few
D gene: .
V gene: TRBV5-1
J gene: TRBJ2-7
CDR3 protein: CASSLAAGNYEQYF
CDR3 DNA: TGCGCCAGCAGCTTGGCGGCGGGTAACTACGAGCAGTACTTC

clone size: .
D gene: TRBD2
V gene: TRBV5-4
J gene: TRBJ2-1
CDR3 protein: CASSGGGYSYNEQFF
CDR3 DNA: TGTGCCAGCAGTGGGGGAGGGTACTCCTACAATGAGCAGTTCTTC

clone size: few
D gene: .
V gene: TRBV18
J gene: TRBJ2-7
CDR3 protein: CASSSAYGDTYEQYF
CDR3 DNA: TGTGCCAGCTCGTCGGCGTATGGAGACACCTACGAGCAGTACTTC

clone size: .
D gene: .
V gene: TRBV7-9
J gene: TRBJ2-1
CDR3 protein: CASSLFTRGPQLHEQFF
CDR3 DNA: TGTGCCAGCAGCTTATTTACGAGGGGACCCCAGCTCCATGAGCAGTTCTTC

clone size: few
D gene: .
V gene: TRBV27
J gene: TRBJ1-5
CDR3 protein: CASSSTGWNQPQHF
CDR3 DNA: TGTGCCAGCAGTTCGACAGGCTGGAATCAGCCCCAGCATTTT

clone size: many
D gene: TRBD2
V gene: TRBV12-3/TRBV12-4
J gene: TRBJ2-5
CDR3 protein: CASSLAEPEDDQYF
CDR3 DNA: TGTGCCAGCAGCCTAGCGGAGCCCGAAGATGACCAGTACTTC

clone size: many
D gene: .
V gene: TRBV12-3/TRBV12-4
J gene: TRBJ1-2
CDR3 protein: CASSFRGQNYGYTF
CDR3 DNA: TGTGCCAGCAGTTTCCGCGGACAGAACTATGGCTACACCTTC

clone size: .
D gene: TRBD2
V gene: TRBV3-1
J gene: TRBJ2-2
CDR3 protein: CASSPLGTSGTGELFF
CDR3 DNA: TGTGCCAGCAGCCCCCTGGGGACTAGCGGTACCGGGGAGCTGTTTTTT

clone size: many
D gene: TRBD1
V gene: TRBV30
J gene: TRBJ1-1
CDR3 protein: CAWNDRVWGTEAFF
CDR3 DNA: TGTGCCTGGAATGACAGGGTTTGGGGCACTGAAGCTTTCTTT

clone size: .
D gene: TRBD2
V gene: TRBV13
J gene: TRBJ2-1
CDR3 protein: CASSPRLAGGRSYNEQFF
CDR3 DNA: TGTGCCAGCAGCCCTCGACTAGCGGGAGGGAGGTCCTACAATGAGCAGTTCTTC

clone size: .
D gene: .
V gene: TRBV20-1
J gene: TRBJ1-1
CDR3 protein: CSAPTQLLNTEAFF
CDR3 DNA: TGCAGTGCTCCGACCCAACTTCTGAACACTGAAGCTTTCTTT

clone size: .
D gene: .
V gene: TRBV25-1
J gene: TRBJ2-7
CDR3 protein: CASSDPTGSSEQYF
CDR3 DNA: TGTGCCAGCAGTGACCCCACCGGGAGTAGCGAGCAGTACTTC

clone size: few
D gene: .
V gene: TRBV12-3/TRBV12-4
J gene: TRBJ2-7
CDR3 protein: CASSFPGGTAQYF
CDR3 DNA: TGTGCCAGCAGTTTTCCTGGCGGGACCGCGCAGTACTTC

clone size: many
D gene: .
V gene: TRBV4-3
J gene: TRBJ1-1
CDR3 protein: CASSQDRGLNTEAFF
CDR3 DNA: TGCGCCAGCAGCCAAGATCGTGGACTGAACACTGAAGCTTTCTTT

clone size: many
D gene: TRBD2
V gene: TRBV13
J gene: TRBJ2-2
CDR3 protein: CASRGLAGAVGELFF
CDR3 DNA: TGTGCCAGCAGGGGACTAGCGGGAGCGGTCGGGGAGCTGTTTTTT